This T cell receptor (beta chain) emerged from a study of blood T cell repertoires in COVID-19. The overall study: Whether acute or convalescent, the COVID-19 samples came from the United States, Italy and Spain. Nucleic acid was either cDNA or gDNA, and it came from T cells, B-cell-depleted T cells, or PBMCs.

As processed by the authors: Amplified reference gene primers provided the basis for estimating nucleated cell counts. The repertoire was sequenced with immunoSEQ multiplex PCR; TCRdb's copy has only in-frame clones and lacks some. That table furnishes V, J and clone size, whereas the DNA furnished D and trimming. The sample includes about 410,000 clones, around 89% of them seen just once. This CDR3 has 15 amino acids. V dropped 1 base and J dropped 6 bases, with 10 bases sitting between them. Germline V gives CDR1 KGHSH, CDR2 LQKENI. Sequences were obtained from peripheral blood. The TCR originated in a woman between 40 and 55 years old with COVID-19, enrolled during active disease. The gene calls are TRBV18 and TRBJ1-6; tentative D call: TRBD1 (6 bases). The chain's CDR3 is CASSPRAGVNSPLHF. CDR3 sequence (DNA): TGTGCCAGCTCACCACGGGCAGGGGTTAATTCACCCCTCCACTTT.